The 30 T cell receptor beta chains presented below share a single source sample, sequenced in a study of control samples from healthy donors and cancer patients. Profiling relied on immunoSEQ multiplex PCR, and the TCRdb table lists in-frame clones only, not all of them. This repertoire shows about 110,000 clones, about nine tenths found once; its top ten account for more than 3.5%. Sequenced sample: blood. These receptors all come from a human donor in good health. The donor label of this sample is uncertain.

This rearrangement joins TRBV12-3 or TRBV12-4 to TRBJ2-3; D possibly corresponds to TRBD2 (6 bases). The CDR3 length is 13 residues. V was cut by 4 bases and J by 11 bases, with 16 bases left in between. The CDR3 region has the DNA TGTGCCAGCAGTTCCGGTCCGGGACTGGGGCAGTATTTT. Protein: CASSSGPGLGQYF.

The rearrangement links TRBV4-1 to TRBJ1-3; D remains ambiguous. The CDR3 is made up of 17 amino acids. With 1 base removed from V and 5 bases from J, the gap between germline ends came to 18 bases. Per germline, CDR1 MGHRA and CDR2 YSYEKL. DNA of the CDR3: TGCGCCAGCAGCCAAGTCCTGGCGACCAACTACCGAAACACCATATATTTT. Its protein is CASSQVLATNYRNTIYF.

This chain links TRBV18 with TRBJ1-4; D possibly corresponds to TRBD1 (5 bases). The CDR3 loop spans 15 amino acids. Per germline, CDR1 KGHSH and CDR2 LQKENI. Trimming pared 0 bases from V and 8 bases from J, leaving 13 bases between. The CDR3 nucleotides are TGTGCCAGCTCACCACCGTGGGGGTTTGGGGAAAAACTGTTTTTT. Translated, it gives CASSPPWGFGEKLFF.

The gene calls are TRBV24-1 and TRBJ2-5; 13 bases agree with TRBD2. CDR3 length equals 16 residues. CDR1 KGHDR and CDR2 SFDVKD come from the germline V gene. After removal of 3 bases from V and 5 bases from J, the junction contained 5 bases not matched to a gene. CDR3 sequence: CATSDRTSGGRETQYF. The CDR3 DNA sequence: TGTGCCACCAGTGATCGGACTAGCGGGGGTAGGGAGACCCAGTACTTC.

The chain recombines TRBV5-4 with TRBJ2-3; D gene unclear. Germline CDR1 reads SGHNT; CDR2 reads YYREEE (reference sequence). The CDR3 runs 12 residues. The V gene lost 4 bases and the J gene lost 3 bases, with 6 bases spanning the gap. The CDR3 protein is CASSRETDTQYF. The CDR3 nucleotides read TGTGCCAGCAGCAGGGAAACAGATACGCAGTATTTT.

V is TRBV5-5 and J is TRBJ1-6; D gene uncertain. Germline CDR1 SGHKS, CDR2 YYEKEE (reference sequence). This CDR3 is 16 amino acids long. V gave up 4 bases and J gave up 0 bases, with 11 bases separating them. CDR3 amino acids: CASSETMISYNSPLHF. Here the CDR3 DNA reads TGTGCCAGCAGCGAGACCATGATCTCCTATAATTCACCCCTCCACTTT.

V and J are TRBV6-1 and TRBJ2-1; weak D call: TRBD1 (6 bases). CDR3 length equals 17 residues. The germline V gene encodes CDR1 MNHNS and CDR2 SASEGT. Trimming shortened V by 2 bases and J by 0 bases, and 14 bases separated the two germline ends. CDR3 protein: CASSEYAGASSYNEQFF. The CDR3 DNA reads TGTGCCAGCAGTGAATATGCAGGGGCGAGCTCCTACAATGAGCAGTTCTTC.

This chain uses TRBV9 with TRBJ2-3; D is possibly TRBD2 (6 bases). V gave up 0 bases and J gave up 5 bases, with 16 bases separating them. CDR3 length: 16 amino acids. Germline CDR1 SGDLS, CDR2 YYNGEE. In DNA form, the CDR3 reads TGTGCCAGCAGCGTAGGTCCAGGGTGGGGAGGAGATACGCAGTATTTT. This codes for CASSVGPGWGGDTQYF.

V usage is TRBV19 and J usage is TRBJ1-1, with D unclear. CDR3 length: 11 residues. V lost 8 bases and J 1 base, leaving 5 bases between the germline ends. The V gene's germline CDR1 is LNHDA and CDR2 SQIVND (reference sequence). As DNA, the CDR3 is TGTGCCAGTGCAAAGAACACTGAAGCTTTCTTT. This sequence encodes CASAKNTEAFF.

This rearrangement joins TRBV7-2 to TRBJ1-6; the D gene is possibly TRBD1 (5 bases). This CDR3 is built from 17 residues. V was pared by 5 bases and J by 0 bases, with 14 bases between. Germline CDR1 SGHTA, CDR2 FQGNSA. Written as DNA, the CDR3 is TGTGCCAGCAGCCCAGGGATGGAAAGCTCCTATAATTCACCCCTCCACTTT. Amino acid sequence: CASSPGMESSYNSPLHF.

The chain couples TRBV18 to TRBJ2-6; no firm D call. Germline CDR1 KGHSH, CDR2 LQKENI. The CDR3 contains 14 residues. Trimming cost V 4 bases and J 4 bases, with 8 bases left between them. This CDR3 reads CASSREPGANVLTF. CDR3 in DNA: TGTGCCAGCTCACGAGAACCAGGGGCCAACGTCCTGACTTTC.

The rearrangement uses TRBV7-9 and TRBJ2-7; weak D call: TRBD1 (5 bases). V dropped 5 bases and J dropped 3 bases, with 14 bases sitting between them. The V gene's germline CDR1 is SEHNR and CDR2 FQNEAQ (reference sequence). This CDR3 contains 14 residues. The CDR3 DNA reads TGTGCCAGCAGCCGCGGTGGACACTACTACGAGCAGTACTTC. This codes for CASSRGGHYYEQYF.

This clone was recorded only once. The chain carries TRBV2 and TRBJ1-4; D gene ambiguous. The CDR3 loop spans 15 amino acids. Germline V gene lookup returns CDR1 SNHLY and CDR2 FYNNEI. The V gene lost 7 bases and the J gene lost 2 bases, with 14 bases spanning the gap. In nucleotides, the CDR3 is TGTGCCAGCACCTCCTTGGGAAGCACTAATGAAAAACTGTTTTTT. Its translation: CASTSLGSTNEKLFF.

This chain links TRBV11-1 with TRBJ2-7; D possibly uses TRBD1 or TRBD2 (5 bases each). Germline V gene lookup returns CDR1 SGHAT and CDR2 FQDESV (reference sequence). The CDR3 loop spans 15 amino acids. The V end was cut by 5 bases, the J end by 0 bases, with 14 bases between. CDR3 protein: CASSAGAGSSYEQYF. In DNA, the CDR3 is TGTGCCAGCAGCGCCGGGGCGGGCAGCTCCTACGAGCAGTACTTC.

The chain recombines TRBV12-3 or TRBV12-4 with TRBJ2-1; D possibly corresponds to TRBD1 (5 bases). The CDR3 covers 13 residues. The V gene lost 7 bases and the J gene lost 4 bases, with 11 bases spanning the gap. The CDR3 protein is CASNSGFYNEQFF. For the CDR3, the DNA is TGTGCCAGCAATTCAGGGTTTTACAATGAGCAGTTCTTC.

V gene TRBV9 combines with J gene TRBJ2-5, with D tentatively TRBD1 or TRBD2 (7 bases each). This CDR3 is built from 14 residues. CDR1 is SGDLS and CDR2 is YYNGEE in the germline V gene. The V end lost 4 bases, the J end lost 4 bases, and 14 bases lay between the germline ends. CDR3 DNA sequence: TGTGCCAGCAGCTCAGGGGGGGGAAGAGAGACCCAGTACTTC. Amino acids: CASSSGGGRETQYF.

The count of this clone is one. The chain combines TRBV6-5 with TRBJ2-3; D uncertain. Germline CDR1 MNHEY, CDR2 SVGAGI. CDR3 size: 13 residues. Trimming removed 6 bases from V and 5 bases from J, with 12 bases in between. This CDR3 is CASRTSAGDTQYF. The CDR3 nucleotides read TGTGCCAGCAGGACCTCAGCAGGAGATACGCAGTATTTT.

The CDR3 DNA reads as TGTGCCAGCCGATCCGGGACAGGGGGGAGCTATGAGCAGTTCTTC. This codes for CASRSGTGGSYEQFF. This chain links TRBV28 with TRBJ2-1; 11 nucleotides match TRBD1. Per the germline V gene, CDR1 is MDHEN and CDR2 is SYDVKM. V gave up 8 bases and J gave up 8 bases; unmatched junction bases: 11. This CDR3 comprises 15 residues.

This clone showed up just a few times. This chain joins TRBV7-9 and TRBJ1-4; weak D call: TRBD1 (5 bases). The CDR3 consists of 13 residues. CDR1 and CDR2 (germline): SEHNR, FQNEAQ (reference sequence). V lost 5 bases, J lost 4 bases, and 8 bases lay in between. CDR3 in DNA: TGTGCCAGCAGCCCGGGGGTTAATGAAAAACTGTTTTTT. Translated: CASSPGVNEKLFF.

The chain recombines TRBV7-9 with TRBJ1-1; TRBD1 aligns across 8 bases. The germline CDR1 and CDR2 sequences are SEHNR and FQNEAQ (reference sequence). The CDR3 covers 14 residues. Trimming cost V 5 bases and J 6 bases; bases outside gene matches: 8. In DNA form, the CDR3 reads TGTGCCAGCAGCCTTGGACAGGGTGTCGCTGAAGCTTTCTTT. This encodes CASSLGQGVAEAFF. The whole variable domain, filled in from reference TRBV7-9 and TRBJ1-1, reads DTGVSQNPRHKITKRGQNVTFRCDPISEHNRLYWYRQTLGQGPEFLTYFQNEAQLEKSRLLSDRFSAERPKGSFSTLEIQRTEQGDSAMYLCASSLGQGVAEAFFGQGTRLTVV.

The chain carries TRBV11-1 and TRBJ2-3; D is possibly TRBD2 (6 bases). CDR1 and CDR2 (germline): SGHAT, FQDESV (reference sequence). This CDR3 region has 16 residues. Trimming removed 4 bases at V and 0 bases at J, with 14 bases between. CDR3 amino acids: CASSSLQAGSTDTQYF. The CDR3 DNA follows: TGTGCCAGCAGCTCCTTGCAGGCGGGGAGCACAGATACGCAGTATTTT.

In its sample, this clone was seen once. The rearrangement uses TRBV2 and TRBJ2-3; 12 bases are a match to TRBD1. Germline CDR1 SNHLY, CDR2 FYNNEI. The trim removed 6 bases at V and 7 bases at J, leaving 5 bases unmatched. This CDR3 is 14 amino acids long. The CDR3: CASRPGQGAHTQYF. The CDR3 DNA sequence: TGTGCCAGCAGGCCGGGACAGGGGGCCCATACGCAGTATTTT.

V is TRBV2 and J is TRBJ2-7; D is perhaps TRBD1 (6 bases). The CDR3 has 14 residues. Trimming left V 6 bases short and J 0 bases short, with 12 bases between. Per the germline V gene, CDR1 is SNHLY and CDR2 is FYNNEI. The CDR3 loop reads CASRGVRGSYEQYF. The DNA of the CDR3 is TGTGCCAGCAGAGGGGTCAGGGGCTCCTACGAGCAGTACTTC.

This chain connects TRBV5-1 to TRBJ2-7; D tentatively reads TRBD1 or TRBD2 (5 bases each). The V end lost 0 bases, the J end lost 6 bases, and 7 bases lay between the germline ends. Germline CDR1 and CDR2: SGHRS and YFSETQ. The length of the CDR3 is 12 residues. The CDR3 loop is CASSLGGTEQYF. The CDR3 region has the DNA TGCGCCAGCAGCTTGGGAGGGACCGAGCAGTACTTC.

This chain connects TRBV5-1 to TRBJ2-4, with 12 bases identical to TRBD1. The CDR3 is made up of 18 amino acids. CDR1 is SGHRS and CDR2 is YFSETQ in the germline V gene. The junction had 5 bases not matched to a gene; V was cut back by 1 base and J by 0 bases. CDR3 DNA: TGCGCCAGCAGCTTGAGGGACAGGGGGCCCCCAGCCAAAAACATTCAGTACTTC. It specifies CASSLRDRGPPAKNIQYF.

This clone was found a few times. The genes are TRBV5-8 and TRBJ1-2, with 9 bases fitting TRBD1. V lost 4 bases and J lost 2; bases outside the gene matches: 6. From germline, CDR1 is SGHTS and CDR2 YDEGEE. The CDR3 has 15 amino acids. The CDR3 DNA follows: TGTGCCAGCAGCGGCAAGACAGGGGGGAACTATGGCTACACCTTC. Amino acid sequence: CASSGKTGGNYGYTF.

The rearrangement links TRBV30 to TRBJ1-4, with 9 bases lining up with TRBD1. V was pared by 8 bases and J by 5 bases, with 6 bases of the junction left unmatched. This CDR3 is built from 13 residues. Germline lookup yields CDR1 GTSNPN and CDR2 SVGIG (reference sequence). CDR3 nucleotides: TGTGCCGGGGGGACAGGGTGGAATGAAAAACTGTTTTTT. Translated: CAGGTGWNEKLFF.

The V gene is TRBV9, the J gene TRBJ1-2; the match to TRBD1 covers 8 bases. V lost 4 bases to trimming and J lost 7 bases; unmatched junction nucleotides: 15. This CDR3 comprises 16 residues. Germline CDR1 SGDLS, CDR2 YYNGEE. The CDR3 region is CASSTPQGAVRGGYTF. The CDR3 DNA is TGTGCCAGCAGCACACCCCAGGGGGCTGTTCGTGGTGGCTACACCTTC.

Only a few counts were recorded for this clone. This chain links TRBV28 with TRBJ1-2; D is perhaps TRBD1 (5 bases). CDR1 is MDHEN, CDR2 SYDVKM, per germline. This CDR3 has 15 amino acids. The V and J ends lost 7 bases and 5 bases respectively, with 20 bases between them. The CDR3: CASITGGTPEYGYTF. The DNA of the CDR3 is TGTGCCAGCATCACGGGGGGGACTCCGGAATATGGCTACACCTTC.

This chain connects TRBV5-1 to TRBJ1-1; no reliable D call. Trimming stripped 1 base from V and 1 base from J, with 5 bases between. CDR1 is SGHRS and CDR2 is YFSETQ in the germline V gene. CDR3 size: 13 residues. CDR3: CASSLLQNTEAFF. In nucleotides, the CDR3 is TGCGCCAGCAGCTTGTTACAGAACACTGAAGCTTTCTTT.